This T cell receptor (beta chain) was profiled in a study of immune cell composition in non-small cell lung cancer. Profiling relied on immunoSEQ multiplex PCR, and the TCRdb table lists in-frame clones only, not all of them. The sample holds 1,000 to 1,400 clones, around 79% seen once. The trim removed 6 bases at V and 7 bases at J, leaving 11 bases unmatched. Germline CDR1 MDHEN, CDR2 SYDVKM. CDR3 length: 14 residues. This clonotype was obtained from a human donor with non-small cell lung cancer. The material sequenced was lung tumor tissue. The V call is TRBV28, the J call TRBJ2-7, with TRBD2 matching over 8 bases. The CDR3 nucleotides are TGTGCCAGCAGATCCCAGGCGGGGGGAAGAGAGCAGTACTTC. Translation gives CASRSQAGGREQYF. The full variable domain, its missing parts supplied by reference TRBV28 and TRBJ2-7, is DVKVTQSSRYLVKRTGEKVFLECVQDMDHENMFWYRQDPGLGLRLIYFSYDVKMKEKGDIPEGYSVSREKKERFSLILESASTNQTSMYLCASRSQAGGREQYFGPGTRLTVT.